This TCR beta chain was obtained from a study of blood T cell repertoires in COVID-19. At the level of the study: Acute and convalescent COVID-19 specimens originated in the United States, Italy and Spain. T cells, B-cell-depleted T cells, or PBMCs provided the cDNA or gDNA that served as material.

Original processing methods: Amplified reference gene primers provided the basis for estimating nucleated cell counts. The protocol was immunoSEQ multiplex PCR, while the TCRdb copy is restricted to in-frame clones and leaves out a portion. From that table come the V and J calls and clone size; the DNA was used to work out D and trimming. The sample includes 87,000 or so clones, 75% to 90% seen only once; the top ten take roughly 15%. This receptor was taken from a woman over 75 with active or convalescent COVID-19. The specimen sequenced was peripheral blood.

Written as DNA, the CDR3 is TGTGCCAGTATTACGAGGGGAGGTGACACCATATATTTT. The encoded protein is CASITRGGDTIYF. The chain has TRBV19 and TRBJ1-3; a weak D match, TRBD1 (5 bases). Per germline, CDR1 LNHDA and CDR2 SQIVND (reference sequence). Trimming took 7 bases from V and 8 from J, leaving 15 bases between them. The CDR3 has 13 amino acids.